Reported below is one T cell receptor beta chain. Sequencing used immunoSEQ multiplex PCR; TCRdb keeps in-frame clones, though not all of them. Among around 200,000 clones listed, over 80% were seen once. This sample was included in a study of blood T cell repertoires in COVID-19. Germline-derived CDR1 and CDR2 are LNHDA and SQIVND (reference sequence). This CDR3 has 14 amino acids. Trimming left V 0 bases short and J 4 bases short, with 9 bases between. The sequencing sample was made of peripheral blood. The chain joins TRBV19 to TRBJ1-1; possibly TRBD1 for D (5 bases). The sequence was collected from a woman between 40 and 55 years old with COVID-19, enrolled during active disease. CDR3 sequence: CASSIDLGGTEAFF. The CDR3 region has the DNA TGTGCCAGTAGTATAGACTTGGGGGGCACTGAAGCTTTCTTT.